Many counts were recorded for the clone carrying this TCR beta chain. What it binds is unknown. These data originate in a study of Graves' ophthalmopathy and Graves' hyperthyroidism. RNA transcripts provided the template for amplifying TCR beta CDR3 regions. RT-PCR in the first round used HTBI primers; a second-round multiplex PCR followed. TCRdb ran MiXCR on the multiplex PCR reads and lists one entry per CDR3 protein. The data contain 340,000 or so distinct CDR3 sequences, about 17% of them seen just once; the ten biggest clones take up 9% to 15%. General observations from the study: With a specificity of roughly 72% and a sensitivity of approximately 68%, the model predicted ophthalmopathy progression. Most thyroid clonotypes with frequency above 0.001 were detected in blood too.

Those donors who had ophthalmopathy presented with moderate-to-severe activity, a CAS of ≥3, a NOSPECS of ≥4 and a duration under 3 months. Physicians reached a diagnosis by relying on clinical symptoms, serum thyroxine, TRAb, thyroid ultrasound and orbital computed tomography. Sequencing was done on a sample of peripheral blood. The clonotype was recovered from an adult man with Graves' ophthalmopathy.

In DNA, the CDR3 is TGCGCCAGCAGCCAAAGGACCAATCAAGAGACCCAGTACTTC. Amino acids: CASSQRTNQETQYF. V usage is TRBV4-1 and J usage is TRBJ2-5, with no clear D. This CDR3 has 14 amino acids. The germline V and J ends were trimmed by 2 bases and 2 bases, with 9 bases remaining between them. CDR1 is MGHRA and CDR2 is YSYEKL in the germline V gene.